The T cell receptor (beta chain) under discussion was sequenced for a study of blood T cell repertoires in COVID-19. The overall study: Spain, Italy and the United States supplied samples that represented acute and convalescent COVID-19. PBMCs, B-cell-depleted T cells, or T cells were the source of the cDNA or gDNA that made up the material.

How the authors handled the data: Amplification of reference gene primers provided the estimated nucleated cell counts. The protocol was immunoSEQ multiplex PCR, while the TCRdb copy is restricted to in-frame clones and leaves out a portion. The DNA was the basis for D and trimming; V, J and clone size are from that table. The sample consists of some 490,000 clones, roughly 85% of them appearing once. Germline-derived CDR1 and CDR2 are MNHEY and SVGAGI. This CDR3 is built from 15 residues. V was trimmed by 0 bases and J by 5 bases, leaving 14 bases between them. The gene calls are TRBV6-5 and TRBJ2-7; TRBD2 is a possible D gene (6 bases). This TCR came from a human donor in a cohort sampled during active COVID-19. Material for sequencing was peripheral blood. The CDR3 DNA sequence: TGTGCCAGCAGTTACTCGGGGGGAGTAGCTAACGAGCAGTACTTC. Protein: CASSYSGGVANEQYF.